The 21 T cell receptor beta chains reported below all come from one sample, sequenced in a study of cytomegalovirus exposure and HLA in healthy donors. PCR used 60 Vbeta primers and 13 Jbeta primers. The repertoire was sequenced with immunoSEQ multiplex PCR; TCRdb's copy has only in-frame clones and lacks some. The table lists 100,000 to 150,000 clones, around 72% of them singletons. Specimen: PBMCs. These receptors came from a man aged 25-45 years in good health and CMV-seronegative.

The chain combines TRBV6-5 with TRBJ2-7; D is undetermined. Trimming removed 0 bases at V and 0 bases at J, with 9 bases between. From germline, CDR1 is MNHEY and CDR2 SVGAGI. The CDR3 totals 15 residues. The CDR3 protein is CASSYSPVSSYEQYF. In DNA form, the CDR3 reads TGTGCCAGCAGTTACTCGCCAGTCAGCTCCTACGAGCAGTACTTC.

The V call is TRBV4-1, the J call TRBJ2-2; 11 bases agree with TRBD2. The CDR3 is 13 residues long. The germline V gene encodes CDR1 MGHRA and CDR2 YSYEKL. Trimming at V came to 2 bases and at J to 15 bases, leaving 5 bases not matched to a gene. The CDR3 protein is CASSQLAGGPVFF. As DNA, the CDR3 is TGCGCCAGCAGCCAACTAGCGGGGGGCCCAGTGTTTTTT.

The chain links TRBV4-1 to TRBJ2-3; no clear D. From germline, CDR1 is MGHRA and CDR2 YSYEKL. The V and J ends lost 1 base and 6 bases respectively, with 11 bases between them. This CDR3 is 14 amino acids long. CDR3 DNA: TGCGCCAGCAGCCAAGGACTCCTCGGGGATACGCAGTATTTT. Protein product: CASSQGLLGDTQYF.

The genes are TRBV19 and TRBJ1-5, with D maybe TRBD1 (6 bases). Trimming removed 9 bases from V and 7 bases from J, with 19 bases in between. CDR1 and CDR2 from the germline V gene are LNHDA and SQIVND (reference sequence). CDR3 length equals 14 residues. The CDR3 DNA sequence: TGTGCCAGCTCGGACAGCCCTTTCTACCAGCCCCAGCATTTT. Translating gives CASSDSPFYQPQHF.

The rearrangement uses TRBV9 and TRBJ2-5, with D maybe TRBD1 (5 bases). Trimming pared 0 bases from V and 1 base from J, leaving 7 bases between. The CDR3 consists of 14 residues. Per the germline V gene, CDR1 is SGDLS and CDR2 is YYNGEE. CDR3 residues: CASSVEDSQETQYF. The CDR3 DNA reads TGTGCCAGCAGCGTAGAAGACAGCCAAGAGACCCAGTACTTC. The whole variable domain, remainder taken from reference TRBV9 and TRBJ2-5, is DSGVTQTPKHLITATGQRVTLRCSPRSGDLSVYWYQQSLDQGLQFLIQYYNGEERAKGNILERFSAQQFPDLHSELNLSSLELGDSALYFCASSVEDSQETQYFGPGTRLLVL.

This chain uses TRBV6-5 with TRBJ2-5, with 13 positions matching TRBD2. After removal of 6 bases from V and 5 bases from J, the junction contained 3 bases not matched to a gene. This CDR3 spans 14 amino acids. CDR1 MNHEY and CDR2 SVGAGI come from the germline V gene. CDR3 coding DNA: TGTGCCAGCAGAGGACTAGCGGGGGTCGAGACCCAGTACTTC. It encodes CASRGLAGVETQYF.

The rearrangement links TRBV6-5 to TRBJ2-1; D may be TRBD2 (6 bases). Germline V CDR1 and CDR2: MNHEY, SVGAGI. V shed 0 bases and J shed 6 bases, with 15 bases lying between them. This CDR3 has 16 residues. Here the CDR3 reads CASSYSISGRANEQFF. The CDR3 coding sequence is TGTGCCAGCAGTTACTCGATCAGCGGGCGGGCCAATGAGCAGTTCTTC.

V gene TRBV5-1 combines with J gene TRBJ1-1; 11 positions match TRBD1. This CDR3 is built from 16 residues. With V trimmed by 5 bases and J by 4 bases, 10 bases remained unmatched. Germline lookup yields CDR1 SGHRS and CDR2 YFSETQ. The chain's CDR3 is CASRTGQGAQGTEAFF. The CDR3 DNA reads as TGCGCCAGCAGAACCGGACAGGGGGCGCAGGGCACTGAAGCTTTCTTT.

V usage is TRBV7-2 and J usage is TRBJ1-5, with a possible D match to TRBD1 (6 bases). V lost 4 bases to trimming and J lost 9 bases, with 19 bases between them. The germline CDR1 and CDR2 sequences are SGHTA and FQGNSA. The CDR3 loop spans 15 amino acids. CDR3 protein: CASSSGGAGTGPQHF. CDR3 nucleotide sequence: TGTGCCAGCAGCTCGGGGGGGGCAGGTACCGGGCCCCAGCATTTT.

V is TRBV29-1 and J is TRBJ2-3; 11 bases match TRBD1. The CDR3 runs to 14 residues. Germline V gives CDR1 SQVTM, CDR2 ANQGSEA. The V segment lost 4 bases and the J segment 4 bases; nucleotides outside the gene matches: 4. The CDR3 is CSVGGTGGADTQYF. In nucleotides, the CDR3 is TGCAGCGTTGGCGGGACAGGGGGGGCAGATACGCAGTATTTT.

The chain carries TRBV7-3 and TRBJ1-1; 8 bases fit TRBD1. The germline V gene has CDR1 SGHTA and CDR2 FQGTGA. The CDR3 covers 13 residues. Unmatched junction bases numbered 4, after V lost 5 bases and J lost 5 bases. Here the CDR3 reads CASSTTGGTEAFF. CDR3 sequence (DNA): TGTGCCAGCAGCACTACAGGGGGGACTGAAGCTTTCTTT.

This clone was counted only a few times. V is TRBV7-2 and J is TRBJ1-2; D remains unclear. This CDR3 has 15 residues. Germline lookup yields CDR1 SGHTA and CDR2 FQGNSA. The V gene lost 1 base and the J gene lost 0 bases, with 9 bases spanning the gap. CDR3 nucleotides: TGTGCCAGCAGCTTAGTGGCATCCTCTAACTATGGCTACACCTTC. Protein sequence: CASSLVASSNYGYTF.

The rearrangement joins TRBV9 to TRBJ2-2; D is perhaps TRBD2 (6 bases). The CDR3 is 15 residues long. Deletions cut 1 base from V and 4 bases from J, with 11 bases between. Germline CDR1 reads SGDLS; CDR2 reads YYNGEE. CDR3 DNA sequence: TGTGCCAGCAGCGTATTCGGGGGAATCACCGGGGAGCTGTTTTTT. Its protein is CASSVFGGITGELFF.

The CDR3 protein is CASRLAGGTALTQYF. The CDR3 region has the DNA TGTGCCAGCAGGCTAGCGGGGGGCACCGCGCTGACCCAGTACTTC. The chain combines TRBV6-5 with TRBJ2-5; 11 bases are a match to TRBD2. The CDR3 has 15 residues. In germline, CDR1 is MNHEY, CDR2 SVGAGI. Trimming at V came to 6 bases and at J to 7 bases, leaving 10 bases not matched to a gene.

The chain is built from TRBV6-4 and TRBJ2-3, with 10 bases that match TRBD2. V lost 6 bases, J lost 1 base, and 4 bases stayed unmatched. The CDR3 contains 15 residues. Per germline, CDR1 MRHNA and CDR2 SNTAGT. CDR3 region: CASSSTSGGTDTQYF. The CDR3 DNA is TGTGCCAGCAGCTCTACTAGCGGGGGCACAGATACGCAGTATTTT.

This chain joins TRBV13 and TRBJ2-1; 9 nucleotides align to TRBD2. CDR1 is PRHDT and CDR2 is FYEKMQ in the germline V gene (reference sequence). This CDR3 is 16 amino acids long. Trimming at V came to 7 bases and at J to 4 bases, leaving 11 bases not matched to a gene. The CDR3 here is CASTPPGGGGYNEQFF. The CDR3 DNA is TGTGCCAGCACCCCACCTGGCGGGGGGGGGTACAATGAGCAGTTCTTC. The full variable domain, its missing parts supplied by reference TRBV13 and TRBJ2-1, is AAGVIQSPRHLIKEKRETATLKCYPIPRHDTVYWYQQGPGQDPQFLISFYEKMQSDKGSIPDRFSAQQFSDYHSELNMSSLELGDSALYFCASTPPGGGGYNEQFFGPGTRLTVL.

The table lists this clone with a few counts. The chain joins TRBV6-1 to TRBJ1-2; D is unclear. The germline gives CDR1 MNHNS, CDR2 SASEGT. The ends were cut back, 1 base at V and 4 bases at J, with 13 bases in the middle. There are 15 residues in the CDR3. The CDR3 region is CASSEGPETPYGYTF. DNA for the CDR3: TGTGCCAGCAGTGAAGGGCCCGAAACCCCCTATGGCTACACCTTC.

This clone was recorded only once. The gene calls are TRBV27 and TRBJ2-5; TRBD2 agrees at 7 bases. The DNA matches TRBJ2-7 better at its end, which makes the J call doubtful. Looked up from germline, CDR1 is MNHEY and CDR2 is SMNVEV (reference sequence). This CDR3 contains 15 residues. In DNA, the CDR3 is TGTGCCAGCAGTTCCCTCGGGCTAGCGGAAGGCGAGCAGTACTTC. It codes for CASSSLGLAEGEQYF.

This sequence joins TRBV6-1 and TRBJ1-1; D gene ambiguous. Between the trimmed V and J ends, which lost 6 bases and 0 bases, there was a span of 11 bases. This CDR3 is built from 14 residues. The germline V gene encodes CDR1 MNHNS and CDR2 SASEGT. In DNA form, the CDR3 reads TGTGCCAGCAGATTCCCAAACTTGAACACTGAAGCTTTCTTT. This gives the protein CASRFPNLNTEAFF.

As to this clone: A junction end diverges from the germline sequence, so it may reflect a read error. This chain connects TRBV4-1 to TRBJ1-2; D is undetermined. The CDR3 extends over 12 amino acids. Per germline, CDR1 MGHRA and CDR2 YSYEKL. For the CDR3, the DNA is TGTGCCAGCAGCTTAGCCGGGTATTACTACACCTTC. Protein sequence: CASSLAGYYYTF.

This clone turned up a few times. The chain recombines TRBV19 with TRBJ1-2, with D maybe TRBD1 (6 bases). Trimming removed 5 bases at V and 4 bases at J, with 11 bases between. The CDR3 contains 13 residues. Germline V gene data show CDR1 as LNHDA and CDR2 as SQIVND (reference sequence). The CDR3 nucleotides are TGTGCCAGTAGTGCGACAGGTGTCTATGGCTACACCTTC. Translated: CASSATGVYGYTF.